This entry lists 27 T cell receptor beta chains sequenced from one sample in a study of cytomegalovirus exposure and HLA in healthy donors. 60 Vbeta and 13 Jbeta primers were used in PCR. Here immunoSEQ multiplex PCR was the method, and the copy in TCRdb shows in-frame clones only, minus some. This sample has under 200,000 clones, with around 80% found just once. The specimen sequenced was PBMCs. The source of these receptors is a man aged 18 to 35 in good health and CMV-seronegative.

The V gene is TRBV14, the J gene TRBJ1-1; 7 nucleotides align to TRBD1. Trimming removed 1 base from V and 5 bases from J; junction bases left unmatched: 7. Germline CDR1 SGHDN, CDR2 FVKESK. CDR3 length: 15 amino acids. DNA for the CDR3: TGTGCCAGCAGCCAAGGGAAGGGGGCGAATACTGAAGCTTTCTTT. The encoded protein is CASSQGKGANTEAFF.

This chain joins TRBV6-5 and TRBJ1-2; a possible D gene is TRBD1 (5 bases). V gave up 7 bases and J gave up 8 bases, with 20 bases separating them. The germline CDR1 and CDR2 sequences are MNHEY and SVGAGI. The CDR3 has 14 residues. This chain's CDR3 is CASIPSRQGGGYTF. In nucleotides, the CDR3 is TGTGCCAGCATCCCCTCGAGGCAGGGTGGCGGCTACACCTTC.

V gene TRBV6-5 combines with J gene TRBJ2-7; 9 nucleotides line up with TRBD1. J lost 2 bases, V lost 4 bases, and 6 bases had no gene match. CDR1 MNHEY and CDR2 SVGAGI come from the germline V gene. The CDR3 contains 15 residues. The CDR3 here is CASSSPRTGAYEQYF. The CDR3 DNA reads as TGTGCCAGCAGTTCCCCCCGGACAGGGGCCTACGAGCAGTACTTC.

The genes are TRBV6-5 and TRBJ2-7; maybe TRBD2 (5 bases). The CDR3 covers 13 residues. Germline CDR1 is MNHEY and CDR2 is SVGAGI. Trimming shortened V by 6 bases and J by 3 bases, and 12 bases separated the two germline ends. In DNA, the CDR3 is TGTGCCAGCAGGAGCTCTCGGGGCTACGAGCAGTACTTC. Its translation is CASRSSRGYEQYF.

The V call is TRBV30, the J call TRBJ1-1; D unresolved. The CDR3 runs to 12 residues. Germline V gives CDR1 GTSNPN, CDR2 SVGIG (reference sequence). V lost 4 bases to trimming and J lost 7 bases, with 13 bases between them. CDR3 sequence (DNA): TGTGCCTGGACCCGGGATATGTATGAAGCTTTCTTT. This sequence encodes CAWTRDMYEAFF.

The chain couples TRBV5-1 to TRBJ2-7, with D possibly TRBD1 on 5 matching bases. The CDR3 extends over 13 amino acids. V lost 2 bases and J lost 3, with 9 bases in between. Per the germline V gene, CDR1 is SGHRS and CDR2 is YFSETQ. The CDR3 loop reads CASSLQELYEQYF. CDR3 bases: TGCGCCAGCAGCTTACAGGAGCTCTACGAGCAGTACTTC. The variable domain in full, with the rest retrieved from reference TRBV5-1 and TRBJ2-7, is KAGVTQTPRYLIKTRGQQVTLSCSPISGHRSVSWYQQTPGQGLQFLFEYFSETQRNKGNFPGRFSGRQFSNSRSEMNVSTLELGDSALYLCASSLQELYEQYFGPGTRLTVT.

This chain joins TRBV11-3 and TRBJ2-1, with 8 positions matching TRBD2. CDR1 SGHNT and CDR2 YENEEA come from the germline V gene. The ends lost 3 bases at V and 16 bases at J; junction bases unmatched: 8. CDR3 length: 12 amino acids. The CDR3 nucleotides read TGTGCCAGCAGCTTGGACGGGAGGGTAAACTTCTTC. Encoded protein: CASSLDGRVNFF.

This clone was detected only once. The rearrangement links TRBV5-6 to TRBJ1-2; 9 bases line up with TRBD1. There are 16 residues in the CDR3. V lost 3 bases and J lost 2; bases outside the gene matches: 8. CDR1 and CDR2 (germline): SGHDT, YYEEEE. As DNA, the CDR3 is TGTGCCAGCAGCTCCCCGGGACAGGGATGGAACTATGGCTACACCTTC. The encoded protein is CASSSPGQGWNYGYTF.

This chain links TRBV4-1 with TRBJ1-1; the match to TRBD1 covers 8 bases. This CDR3 contains 16 residues. Germline V lookup: CDR1 MGHRA, CDR2 YSYEKL. V lost 1 base to trimming and J lost 3 bases; unmatched junction nucleotides: 7. In nucleotides, the CDR3 is TGCGCCAGCAGCCAAGCTCCCGGGACAGGCGACACTGAAGCTTTCTTT. It yields the protein CASSQAPGTGDTEAFF.

V is TRBV6-5 and J is TRBJ1-5; D is possibly TRBD1 (5 bases). From germline, CDR1 is MNHEY and CDR2 SVGAGI. With 8 bases removed from V and 5 bases from J, the gap between germline ends came to 13 bases. The length of the CDR3 is 13 residues. CDR3 nucleotides: TGTGCCAGCGCCCTAGGGGCCGATCAGCCCCAGCATTTT. This encodes CASALGADQPQHF.

The CDR3 bases are TGCGCCAGCAGCTGGCAGGGTTACGAGCAGTACTTC. Amino acid sequence: CASSWQGYEQYF. The rearrangement uses TRBV5-1 and TRBJ2-7; D might be TRBD1 (5 bases). The germline V gene has CDR1 SGHRS and CDR2 YFSETQ. The CDR3 length is 12 residues. V was shortened by 3 bases and J by 4 bases, with 8 bases between the two germline ends.

V usage is TRBV28 and J usage is TRBJ2-7, with D uncertain. Germline V gene lookup returns CDR1 MDHEN and CDR2 SYDVKM. Trimming removed 2 bases at V and 3 bases at J, with 2 bases between. The CDR3 length is 11 residues. CDR3 DNA: TGTGCCAGCAGTTTACGCTACGAGCAGTACTTC. This sequence encodes CASSLRYEQYF.

This clone came up once. This sample includes further DNA sequences coding for the same CDR3. V gene TRBV18 combines with J gene TRBJ2-2; 7 nucleotides align to TRBD2. With V trimmed by 3 bases and J by 2 bases, 6 bases remained unmatched. CDR3 length equals 16 residues. Per germline, CDR1 KGHSH and CDR2 LQKENI. The CDR3 spells CASSPPAGPNTGELFF. The CDR3 DNA is TGTGCCAGCTCACCTCCAGCGGGACCCAACACCGGGGAGCTGTTTTTT.

This clone was picked up a small number of times. CDR3 in DNA: TGCGCCAGCAGCTTCCGTGGACAGTACACTGAAGCTTTCTTT. It codes for CASSFRGQYTEAFF. The V call is TRBV5-1, the J call TRBJ1-1; D perhaps matches TRBD1 (6 bases). Germline CDR1 reads SGHRS; CDR2 reads YFSETQ. The length of the CDR3 is 14 residues. Between the trimmed V and J ends, which lost 2 bases and 3 bases, there was a span of 11 bases.

The chain links TRBV9 to TRBJ1-4; TRBD1 is a possible D gene (6 bases). CDR1 is SGDLS, CDR2 YYNGEE, per germline. Trimming stripped 0 bases from V and 8 bases from J, with 8 bases between. The length of the CDR3 is 13 residues. CDR3 amino acids: CASSVGTGEKLFF. The CDR3 DNA reads TGTGCCAGCAGCGTAGGTACAGGGGAAAAACTGTTTTTT.

The chain employs TRBV11-3 and TRBJ2-7, with 8 nucleotides matching TRBD1. Germline values: CDR1 SGHNT, CDR2 YENEEA. Trimming cost V 5 bases and J 7 bases; bases outside gene matches: 10. The length of the CDR3 is 14 residues. The CDR3: CASSLGQGAQEQYF. DNA for the CDR3: TGTGCCAGCAGCCTGGGGCAGGGGGCGCAAGAGCAGTACTTC.

This clone was detected a few times. This chain connects TRBV28 to TRBJ2-7, with D possibly matching TRBD2 (6 bases). Germline assignment: CDR1 MDHEN and CDR2 SYDVKM. Trimming took off 7 bases at V and 3 bases at J, with 16 bases between the two ends. CDR3 size: 14 residues. As DNA, the CDR3 is TGTGCCAGCACCAATAGCGGTGCGGTCTACGAGCAGTACTTC. It yields the protein CASTNSGAVYEQYF.

This clone came up once. The genes are TRBV27 and TRBJ2-4; 9 bases align to TRBD1. CDR1 is MNHEY, CDR2 SMNVEV, per germline (reference sequence). The CDR3 is 16 amino acids. V shed 3 bases, J shed 0 bases, and the junction held 3 bases outside the gene matches. For the CDR3, the DNA is TGTGCCAGCAGTTTTGTGGGACAGGGAGCCAAAAACATTCAGTACTTC. Translated: CASSFVGQGAKNIQYF.

This chain uses TRBV5-6 with TRBJ2-1; TRBD2 might be the D (5 bases). The CDR3 runs to 12 residues. V was cut by 4 bases and J by 6 bases, with 8 bases left in between. CDR1 and CDR2 from the germline V gene are SGHDT and YYEEEE. The CDR3 sequence is CASSLEGNEQFF. The CDR3 DNA reads as TGTGCCAGCAGCCTAGAGGGCAATGAGCAGTTCTTC.

V usage is TRBV7-2 and J usage is TRBJ2-1; 9 nucleotides line up with TRBD2. V was clipped by 5 bases and J by 4 bases; unmatched bases: 15. This CDR3 has 18 residues. CDR1 SGHTA and CDR2 FQGNSA come from the germline V gene. The CDR3 loop reads CASSGNPGLALGYNEQFF. The CDR3 DNA reads TGTGCCAGCAGCGGGAATCCGGGACTAGCTTTAGGTTACAATGAGCAGTTCTTC.

The V and J genes are TRBV6-1 and TRBJ1-1; D possibly corresponds to TRBD1 (5 bases). This CDR3 has 13 residues. Germline V lookup: CDR1 MNHNS, CDR2 SASEGT. Trimming stripped 5 bases from V and 2 bases from J, with 9 bases between. Here the CDR3 reads CASSKTDNTEAFF. The DNA of the CDR3 is TGTGCCAGCAGTAAGACAGATAACACTGAAGCTTTCTTT.

J is TRBJ2-7 and V is TRBV19, with 10 bases identical to TRBD1. The CDR3 runs 12 residues. Losses at the gene ends were 11 bases for V and 3 bases for J; bases not matched to a gene: 4. The V gene's germline CDR1 is LNHDA and CDR2 SQIVND (reference sequence). Here the CDR3 DNA reads TGTGCCTCGGGACAGGGGATCTACGAGCAGTACTTC. This codes for CASGQGIYEQYF.

The chain combines TRBV5-1 with TRBJ2-2, with D possibly being TRBD2 (7 bases). The CDR3 runs 15 residues. Germline V lookup: CDR1 SGHRS, CDR2 YFSETQ. V shed 4 bases and J shed 4 bases, with 14 bases lying between them. The CDR3 protein is CASSRGGAGTGELFF. The CDR3 nucleotides read TGCGCCAGCAGCCGAGGGGGGGCTGGCACCGGGGAGCTGTTTTTT.

The chain recombines TRBV5-1 with TRBJ1-1; 7 bases are shared with TRBD1. This CDR3 has 14 amino acids. J gave up 3 bases and V 5 bases, and 7 bases lay outside the gene matches. Germline loops: CDR1 SGHRS, CDR2 YFSETQ. For the CDR3, the DNA is TGCGCCAGCAGGCCCGACAGGGAGGACACTGAAGCTTTCTTT. Translating gives CASRPDREDTEAFF. The full variable domain, rest sourced from reference TRBV5-1 and TRBJ1-1, is KAGVTQTPRYLIKTRGQQVTLSCSPISGHRSVSWYQQTPGQGLQFLFEYFSETQRNKGNFPGRFSGRQFSNSRSEMNVSTLELGDSALYLCASRPDREDTEAFFGQGTRLTVV.

J is TRBJ2-2 and V is TRBV7-6, with D possibly TRBD1 on 5 matching bases. The CDR3 covers 13 residues. Germline V gene sequence: CDR1 SGHVS, CDR2 FNYEAQ. Trimming pared 6 bases from V and 7 bases from J, leaving 12 bases between. CDR3 sequence reads: CASSPGSGGELFF. In DNA form, the CDR3 reads TGTGCCAGCAGTCCAGGGTCGGGCGGGGAGCTGTTTTTT.

CDR3 coding DNA: TGCAGCACCGGGGACAGGGGTAACTATGGCTACACCTTC. This gives the protein CSTGDRGNYGYTF. The chain links TRBV29-1 to TRBJ1-2, with 10 bases lining up with TRBD1. The junction had 4 bases not matched to a gene; V was cut back by 8 bases and J by 1 base. The CDR3 is 13 residues long. In germline, CDR1 is SQVTM, CDR2 ANQGSEA.

The chain combines TRBV4-1 with TRBJ2-3; unclear D gene. This CDR3 spans 13 amino acids. Trimming removed 1 base from V and 6 bases from J, with 8 bases in between. Looked up from germline, CDR1 is MGHRA and CDR2 is YSYEKL. The CDR3 coding sequence is TGCGCCAGCAGCCAAGTCCCCCGGGATACGCAGTATTTT. It yields the protein CASSQVPRDTQYF.